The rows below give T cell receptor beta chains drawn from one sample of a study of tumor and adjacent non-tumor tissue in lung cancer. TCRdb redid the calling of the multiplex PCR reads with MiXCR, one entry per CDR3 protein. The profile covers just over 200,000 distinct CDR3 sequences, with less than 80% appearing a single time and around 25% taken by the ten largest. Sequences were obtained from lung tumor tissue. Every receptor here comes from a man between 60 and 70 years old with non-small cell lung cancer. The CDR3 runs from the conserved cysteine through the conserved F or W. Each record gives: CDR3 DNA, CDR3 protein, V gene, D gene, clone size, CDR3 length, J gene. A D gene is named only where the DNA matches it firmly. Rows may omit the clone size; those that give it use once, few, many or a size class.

CDR3 DNA: TGTGCCAGCAGTAAGATTTGGCCTAGTTCCTACGAGCAGTACTTC
CDR3 protein: CASSKIWPSSYEQYF
V gene: TRBV6-1
D gene: .
clone size: .
CDR3 length: 15
J gene: TRBJ2-7

CDR3 DNA: TGCGCCAGCAGCCAAGTACGAGACTCCTACGAGCAGTACTTC
CDR3 protein: CASSQVRDSYEQYF
V gene: TRBV4-3
D gene: .
clone size: many
CDR3 length: 14
J gene: TRBJ2-7

CDR3 DNA: TGTGCCAGCAGCTTAGGGGGCGGAAACTATGGCTACACCTTC
CDR3 protein: CASSLGGGNYGYTF
V gene: TRBV11-2
D gene: .
clone size: many
CDR3 length: 14
J gene: TRBJ1-2

CDR3 DNA: TGCAGAGCTAGAGATCCGGCCAGGGGGGCCAGGGACACTGAAGCTTTCTTT
CDR3 protein: CRARDPARGARDTEAFF
V gene: TRBV20-1
D gene: TRBD1
clone size: .
CDR3 length: 17
J gene: TRBJ1-1

CDR3 DNA: TGCAGTGCTAGGGGACGGTTCTCCTACGAGCAATACTTC
CDR3 protein: CSARGRFSYEQYF
V gene: TRBV20-1
D gene: .
clone size: .
CDR3 length: 13
J gene: TRBJ2-7

CDR3 DNA: TGCAGTGCTAGAACCCCGGGACACGGCAAAGATACGCAGTATTTT
CDR3 protein: CSARTPGHGKDTQYF
V gene: TRBV20-1
D gene: .
clone size: many
CDR3 length: 15
J gene: TRBJ2-3

CDR3 DNA: TGTGCCAGCAACTCTCTCGGGGACAGGGATAATTCACCCCTCCACTTT
CDR3 protein: CASNSLGDRDNSPLHF
V gene: TRBV7-9
D gene: TRBD1
clone size: .
CDR3 length: 16
J gene: TRBJ1-6

CDR3 DNA: TGTGCGAGCAGTTTCCCAGAGATACTGAACACTGAAGCTTTCTTT
CDR3 protein: CASSFPEILNTEAFF
V gene: TRBV12-3/TRBV12-4
D gene: .
clone size: .
CDR3 length: 15
J gene: TRBJ1-1

CDR3 DNA: TGTGCCAGCAGCCAGGCCAGCTCTGGAAACACCATATATTTT
CDR3 protein: CASSQASSGNTIYF
V gene: TRBV6-5
D gene: .
clone size: .
CDR3 length: 14
J gene: TRBJ1-3

CDR3 DNA: TGCAGCGTCACCCCTCGGGGGGACTACGAGCACTACTTC
CDR3 protein: CSVTPRGDYEHYF
V gene: TRBV29-1
D gene: TRBD2
clone size: .
CDR3 length: 13
J gene: TRBJ2-7

CDR3 DNA: TGTGCCAGCAGCCTGGCCAGGGATGGATCCTACGAGCAGTACTTC
CDR3 protein: CASSLARDGSYEQYF
V gene: TRBV5-4
D gene: .
clone size: .
CDR3 length: 15
J gene: TRBJ2-7

CDR3 DNA: TGTGCCAGCATGGGGGCGAACACCAGGCAGCTGTTTTTT
CDR3 protein: CASMGANTRQLFF
V gene: TRBV6-5
D gene: .
clone size: .
CDR3 length: 13
J gene: TRBJ2-2

CDR3 DNA: TGTGTCACCGGCCCGAGATGGGGGAACACCGGGGAGCTGTTTTTT
CDR3 protein: CVTGPRWGNTGELFF
V gene: TRBV24-1
D gene: .
clone size: .
CDR3 length: 15
J gene: TRBJ2-2

CDR3 DNA: TGTGTCAGCAGCCCAGGACTAGCGGGAGTTACAATGTCCTACGAGCAGTACTTC
CDR3 protein: CVSSPGLAGVTMSYEQYF
V gene: TRBV6-2/TRBV6-3
D gene: TRBD2
clone size: .
CDR3 length: 18
J gene: TRBJ2-7

CDR3 DNA: TGCAGTGTCAAAAGTAATGGGCAGGGGTATGGCTACACCTTC
CDR3 protein: CSVKSNGQGYGYTF
V gene: TRBV20-1
D gene: .
clone size: many
CDR3 length: 14
J gene: TRBJ1-2

CDR3 DNA: TGTACCAGCAGCTTTACAGGAGAAGAGACCCAGTACTTC
CDR3 protein: CTSSFTGEETQYF
V gene: TRBV11-2
D gene: .
clone size: .
CDR3 length: 13
J gene: TRBJ2-5

CDR3 DNA: TGCAGTGCTAGAGGATTGGCACTAGCGGGGGCGAGCTCCTACAAGAAGTACTTC
CDR3 protein: CSARGLALAGASSYKKYF
V gene: TRBV20-1
D gene: TRBD2
clone size: .
CDR3 length: 18
J gene: TRBJ2-7

CDR3 DNA: TGCAGTGGATGGGCCTCCACTCAAAAGACTCAGTACTTC
CDR3 protein: CSGWASTQKTQYF
V gene: TRBV20-1
D gene: .
clone size: .
CDR3 length: 13
J gene: TRBJ2-5

CDR3 DNA: TGCAGTGCTAGAGACACCGACAGGGGAACCGGGGAGCTGTTTTTT
CDR3 protein: CSARDTDRGTGELFF
V gene: TRBV20-1
D gene: TRBD1
clone size: .
CDR3 length: 15
J gene: TRBJ2-2

CDR3 DNA: TGTGCAAGCAACCGGACAGTCGACAATGAGCAGTTCTTC
CDR3 protein: CASNRTVDNEQFF
V gene: TRBV11-3
D gene: .
clone size: .
CDR3 length: 13
J gene: TRBJ2-1

CDR3 DNA: TGTGCCAGCAGTGCGGGACAGGGAGTCTCCTACAATGGGCAGTTCTTC
CDR3 protein: CASSAGQGVSYNGQFF
V gene: TRBV6-1
D gene: TRBD1
clone size: .
CDR3 length: 16
J gene: TRBJ2-1

CDR3 DNA: TGTGCCAGCACCCTAGAGAGATACCTCTCTGGAAAGGCCATATATTTT
CDR3 protein: CASTLERYLSGKAIYF
V gene: TRBV11-2
D gene: .
clone size: .
CDR3 length: 16
J gene: TRBJ1-3

CDR3 DNA: TGCTGTGTTGGAGGGGTGGACATGAACGAAGCTTTCTTT
CDR3 protein: CCVGGVDMNEAFF
V gene: TRBV29-1
D gene: .
clone size: .
CDR3 length: 13
J gene: TRBJ1-1

CDR3 DNA: TGTGCCAGCAGCTTAGGGTGGGGTCCCAGTGAGCAGTTCTTC
CDR3 protein: CASSLGWGPSEQFF
V gene: TRBV11-2
D gene: .
clone size: .
CDR3 length: 14
J gene: TRBJ2-1

CDR3 DNA: .
CDR3 protein: CSVGEGTSGETQYF
V gene: TRBV29-1
D gene: .
clone size: .
CDR3 length: 14
J gene: TRBJ2-5

CDR3 DNA: TGTGCCAGCAGTGAGTCACACACCGGGGAGCTGTTTTTT
CDR3 protein: CASSESHTGELFF
V gene: TRBV6-1
D gene: .
clone size: many
CDR3 length: 13
J gene: TRBJ2-2

CDR3 DNA: TGCAGTGCCCTAGGCTCAGGGGAAACTAATGAAAAATTGTTTTTT
CDR3 protein: CSALGSGETNEKLFF
V gene: TRBV20-1
D gene: .
clone size: .
CDR3 length: 15
J gene: TRBJ1-4

CDR3 DNA: TGCAGTGCTAGAATAGATAGGCACCAAGAGATCCAGTACTTC
CDR3 protein: CSARIDRHQEIQYF
V gene: TRBV20-1
D gene: .
clone size: .
CDR3 length: 14
J gene: TRBJ2-5

CDR3 DNA: TGTGCCAACAGCTCGGACATAACCTACGAGCAGTACTTC
CDR3 protein: CANSSDITYEQYF
V gene: TRBV7-9
D gene: .
clone size: .
CDR3 length: 13
J gene: TRBJ2-7

CDR3 DNA: TGTGCCAGCAGCGGAACTGTAATGGACTCTAGCACAGATACGCAGTATTTT
CDR3 protein: CASSGTVMDSSTDTQYF
V gene: TRBV5-5
D gene: .
clone size: .
CDR3 length: 17
J gene: TRBJ2-3

CDR3 DNA: TGCGGGGGGGGGGACTGGAATGAGCAGTTCTTC
CDR3 protein: CGGGDWNEQFF
V gene: TRBV29-1
D gene: TRBD2
clone size: many
CDR3 length: 11
J gene: TRBJ2-1

CDR3 DNA: TGCAGTGCTCCGGAGACTAGCGGCATAGAGACCCAGTACTTC
CDR3 protein: CSAPETSGIETQYF
V gene: TRBV20-1
D gene: TRBD2
clone size: many
CDR3 length: 14
J gene: TRBJ2-5

CDR3 DNA: TGCGCCAGCAAGGCCGGCGGGGGTAACACTGAAGCTTTCTTT
CDR3 protein: CASKAGGGNTEAFF
V gene: TRBV5-1
D gene: .
clone size: .
CDR3 length: 14
J gene: TRBJ1-1

CDR3 DNA: TGTGCCACCAGTGAACCGTGGTCTGGAGATACGCAGTATTTT
CDR3 protein: CATSEPWSGDTQYF
V gene: TRBV24-1
D gene: .
clone size: few
CDR3 length: 14
J gene: TRBJ2-3

CDR3 DNA: TGCGCCAGCAGCGTGGCGGGGGGCACTGAAGCTTTCTTT
CDR3 protein: CASSVAGGTEAFF
V gene: TRBV10-1
D gene: .
clone size: .
CDR3 length: 13
J gene: TRBJ1-1

CDR3 DNA: TGTGCCTGGAGTTCCCAGCTGAAAACCGGGGAGCTGTTTTTT
CDR3 protein: CAWSSQLKTGELFF
V gene: TRBV30
D gene: .
clone size: .
CDR3 length: 14
J gene: TRBJ2-2